The 31 T cell receptor beta chains below come from one sample, sequenced in a study of blood T cell repertoires in COVID-19. The table came from immunoSEQ multiplex PCR; TCRdb's copy has only in-frame clones and leaves some out. The sample consists of tens of thousands of clones, over 65% of them appearing once. Sequencing was carried out using peripheral blood. The receptor source for this set is a human donor in a cohort sampled during active COVID-19.

CDR3 residues: CASSLTSGRLEQFF. The CDR3 DNA reads as TGTGCCAGCAGTCTGACTAGCGGGAGGTTGGAGCAGTTCTTC. The chain carries TRBV2 and TRBJ2-1; the match to TRBD2 covers 13 bases. V trimming: 5 bases; J trimming: 10 bases; junction bases outside the gene matches: 5. Germline lookup yields CDR1 SNHLY and CDR2 FYNNEI. The CDR3 runs 14 residues.

For the CDR3, the DNA is TGCGCCAGCAGCTTTTGGCAGGGGATCAATGAGCAGTTCTTC. Translating it yields CASSFWQGINEQFF. This chain links TRBV5-1 with TRBJ2-1; D perhaps matches TRBD1 (6 bases). CDR1 and CDR2 from the germline V gene are SGHRS and YFSETQ. V was clipped by 2 bases and J by 6 bases, with 12 bases between them. CDR3 length: 14 amino acids.

The V and J genes are TRBV7-8 and TRBJ1-4, with unresolved D. The germline V and J ends were trimmed by 2 bases and 2 bases, with 9 bases remaining between them. This CDR3 contains 15 residues. CDR1 and CDR2 from the germline V gene are SGHVS and FQNEAQ. In DNA form, the CDR3 reads TGTGCCAGCAGCTTAAGGCCGGGGACTAATGAAAAACTGTTTTTT. Translated: CASSLRPGTNEKLFF.

This clone has a single count. The rearrangement uses TRBV5-1 and TRBJ2-3; TRBD1 matches at 10 bases. V lost 7 bases to trimming and J lost 6 bases; unmatched junction nucleotides: 8. Germline CDR1 SGHRS, CDR2 YFSETQ. This CDR3 is 14 amino acids long. The CDR3 loop is CASQRTGGIDTQYF. CDR3 DNA sequence: TGCGCCAGCCAACGGACAGGGGGAATTGATACGCAGTATTTT.

V gene TRBV7-2 combines with J gene TRBJ2-1, with 7 bases identical to TRBD2. This CDR3 has 16 residues. Per germline, CDR1 SGHTA and CDR2 FQGNSA. V shed 0 bases and J 5 bases; nucleotides not matched to a gene: 7. CDR3 in DNA: TGTGCCAGCAGCTTAGCGAGTAGCGGGCCCCACAATGAGCAGTTCTTC. Translation gives CASSLASSGPHNEQFF.

The chain links TRBV18 to TRBJ1-4, with 7 nucleotides matching TRBD1. This CDR3 spans 15 amino acids. V gave up 9 bases and J gave up 4 bases; unmatched junction bases: 11. CDR1 KGHSH and CDR2 LQKENI come from the germline V gene. This chain's CDR3 is CASSQGGNLNEKLFF. DNA for the CDR3: TGTGCCAGTTCGCAAGGGGGCAACCTTAATGAAAAACTGTTTTTT. Using reference TRBV18 and TRBJ1-4 for the parts outside the CDR3, the full variable domain is NAGVMQNPRHLVRRRGQEARLRCSPMKGHSHVYWYRQLPEEGLKFMVYLQKENIIDESGMPKERFSAEFPKEGPSILRIQQVVRGDSAAYFCASSQGGNLNEKLFFGSGTQLSVL.

The V and J genes are TRBV10-3 and TRBJ2-3; 10 bases fit TRBD2. CDR3 size: 14 residues. CDR1 and CDR2 from the germline V gene are ENHRY and SYGVKD. V shed 7 bases, J shed 4 bases, and the junction held 5 bases outside the gene matches. CDR3 in amino acids: CAITSGRAADTQYF. For the CDR3, the DNA is TGTGCCATCACGAGCGGGAGGGCTGCAGATACGCAGTATTTT.

The genes are TRBV19 and TRBJ2-2; 7 bases map to TRBD2. CDR3 length: 17 residues. With 4 bases clipped from V and 1 base from J, the junction kept 9 bases outside the gene matches. Germline V gene data show CDR1 as LNHDA and CDR2 as SQIVND (reference sequence). The DNA of the CDR3 is TGTGCCAGTAGTAATATCCCGGGGGGAGGGAACACCGGGGAGCTGTTTTTT. Translation gives CASSNIPGGGNTGELFF.

The chain joins TRBV18 to TRBJ2-2; D is uncertain. This CDR3 comprises 14 residues. The germline V and J ends were trimmed by 0 bases and 4 bases, with 6 bases remaining between them. Per germline, CDR1 KGHSH and CDR2 LQKENI. This chain's CDR3 is CASSPPYITGELFF. The CDR3 DNA follows: TGTGCCAGCTCACCACCTTATATCACCGGGGAGCTGTTTTTT.

The V call is TRBV7-2, the J call TRBJ1-4; 8 bases are shared with TRBD1. Losses at the gene ends were 4 bases for V and 3 bases for J; bases not matched to a gene: 1. The germline gives CDR1 SGHTA, CDR2 FQGNSA. The CDR3 spans 14 residues. CDR3: CASSSDRANEKLFF. The CDR3 region has the DNA TGTGCCAGCAGCTCGGACAGGGCTAATGAAAAACTGTTTTTT.

This clone was found once. The CDR3 bases are TGTGCCAGCAGCCGACCGGGGGGCGAATCCTACGAGCAGTACTTC. Its protein product is CASSRPGGESYEQYF. The chain links TRBV3-1 (or the pseudogene TRBV3-2) to TRBJ2-7; TRBD2 might be the D (7 bases). V lost 4 bases, J lost 1 base, and 14 bases lay in between. CDR1 and CDR2 from the germline V gene are LGHDT and YNNKEL (reference sequence). The CDR3 covers 15 residues.

The V call is TRBV21-1, the J call TRBJ2-6; no DNA check was done on the table's D call, TRBD2. TRBV21-1 counts as a pseudogene. This CDR3 contains 22 residues. The CDR3 protein is CASSNSRCTGPPGGKGANVLTF. The CDR3 region has the DNA TGTGCCAGCAGCAACTCCAGGTGTACCGGACCTCCGGGGGGGAAAGGGGCCAACGTCCTGACTTTC.

J is TRBJ2-2 and V is TRBV7-2; TRBD2 matches at 7 bases. This CDR3 is 15 amino acids long. In germline, CDR1 is SGHTA, CDR2 FQGNSA. J was trimmed by 5 bases and V by 3 bases; bases with no gene match: 6. The CDR3 nucleotides read TGTGCCAGCAGCTTCGGCGGGGGATATACCGGGGAGCTGTTTTTT. Protein: CASSFGGGYTGELFF.

This chain uses TRBV6-2 or TRBV6-3 with TRBJ2-6; no definite D call. V shed 5 bases and J shed 7 bases, with 9 bases lying between them. The germline V gene has CDR1 MNHEY and CDR2 SVGEGT. The CDR3 consists of 13 residues. This chain's CDR3 is CASSLYSANVLTF. For the CDR3, the DNA is TGTGCCAGCAGTCTATACAGCGCCAACGTCCTGACTTTC.

The rearrangement links TRBV7-2 to TRBJ2-3; 8 bases align to TRBD1. This CDR3 is built from 16 residues. With 4 bases clipped from V and 7 bases from J, the junction kept 13 bases outside the gene matches. Germline CDR1 reads SGHTA; CDR2 reads FQGNSA. CDR3 region: CASSSRQGAISYTQYF. The CDR3 coding sequence is TGTGCCAGCAGCTCCCGGCAGGGGGCCATATCGTATACGCAGTATTTT.

The chain is built from TRBV11-3 and TRBJ2-2; possibly TRBD1 for D (6 bases). CDR3 size: 16 residues. Trimming shortened V by 2 bases and J by 0 bases, and 10 bases separated the two germline ends. CDR1 SGHNT and CDR2 YENEEA come from the germline V gene. CDR3 protein: CASSLRTAANTGELFF. DNA for the CDR3: TGTGCCAGCAGCTTACGGACAGCCGCGAACACCGGGGAGCTGTTTTTT.

The chain employs TRBV6-2 or TRBV6-3 and TRBJ1-5, with TRBD1 matching 7 bases. This CDR3 has 15 residues. The V and J ends lost 4 bases and 6 bases, in that order; junction bases with no gene match: 9. CDR1 MNHEY and CDR2 SVGEGT come from the germline V gene. The CDR3 protein is CASSSWDSGFQPQHF. The CDR3 DNA reads as TGTGCCAGCAGTTCCTGGGACAGTGGATTTCAGCCCCAGCATTTT.

V usage is TRBV2 and J usage is TRBJ1-1; 7 bases line up with TRBD1. Trimming took 1 base from V and 4 from J; bases not matched to a gene: 6. The CDR3 covers 15 residues. Germline values: CDR1 SNHLY, CDR2 FYNNEI. CDR3 loop: CASSEDLTGITEAFF. CDR3 sequence (DNA): TGTGCCAGCAGTGAAGACCTGACAGGGATCACTGAAGCTTTCTTT.

The genes are TRBV11-2 and TRBJ2-1; D might be TRBD2 (6 bases). Trimming left V 1 base short and J 9 bases short, with 13 bases between. CDR3 size: 14 residues. Germline CDR1 SGHAT, CDR2 FQNNGV. DNA of the CDR3: TGTGCCAGCAGCTTAGGGTGGGAGGAGGTTGAGCAGTTCTTC. The encoded protein is CASSLGWEEVEQFF.

This clone was detected once. The chain employs TRBV3-1 (or the pseudogene TRBV3-2) and TRBJ2-7; possible D gene TRBD2, 5 bases. The CDR3 is made up of 14 amino acids. V was pared by 0 bases and J by 0 bases, with 6 bases between. Germline assignment: CDR1 LGHDT and CDR2 YNNKEL (reference sequence). The CDR3 spells CASSQDGSSYEQYF. DNA of the CDR3: TGTGCCAGCAGCCAAGATGGGAGCTCCTACGAGCAGTACTTC.

The rearrangement uses TRBV19 and TRBJ2-5; weak D call: TRBD2 (6 bases). This CDR3 has 14 residues. The germline V gene has CDR1 LNHDA and CDR2 SQIVND (reference sequence). V was pared by 5 bases and J by 2 bases, with 12 bases between. In DNA, the CDR3 is TGTGCCAGTAGTTTCACGGGAGATCAAGAGACCCAGTACTTC. Translating it yields CASSFTGDQETQYF.

This clone was seen just once. This chain uses TRBV27 with TRBJ2-1; TRBD2 might be the D (6 bases). The V and J ends lost 3 bases and 10 bases respectively, with 10 bases between them. This CDR3 is 12 amino acids long. Germline CDR1 is MNHEY and CDR2 is SMNVEV (reference sequence). The CDR3 spells CASSFSAGEQFF. In DNA form, the CDR3 reads TGTGCCAGCAGTTTTTCGGCGGGAGAGCAGTTCTTC.

The rearrangement uses TRBV4-2 and TRBJ2-5; 9 bases match TRBD2. CDR1 and CDR2 (germline): LGHNA, YNFKEQ. Trimming at V came to 1 base and at J to 2 bases, leaving 5 bases not matched to a gene. This CDR3 is 16 amino acids long. DNA for the CDR3: TGTGCCAGCAGCCAAGGGGGCGGGAGGGGGCAAGAGACCCAGTACTTC. This translates into CASSQGGGRGQETQYF.

For this clone: At one end, the junction sequence differs from germline, possibly due to a read error. The chain employs TRBV7-2 and TRBJ2-4, with 11 bases fitting TRBD2. CDR3 size: 15 residues. CDR1 and CDR2 (germline): SGHTA, FQGNSA. The CDR3 loop is CASSVAGGAKNIQYF. CDR3 DNA sequence: TGTGCCAGCAGCGTAGCGGGGGGGGCCAAAAACATTCAGTACTTC.

V is TRBV19 and J is TRBJ2-3; D is uncertain. Trimming removed 4 bases from V and 8 bases from J, with 7 bases in between. Germline CDR1 is LNHDA and CDR2 is SQIVND (reference sequence). The CDR3 is made up of 11 amino acids. CDR3 protein: CASSTTSTQYF. The CDR3 DNA sequence: TGTGCCAGTAGTACCACATCTACGCAGTATTTT. The whole variable domain, remainder taken from reference TRBV19 and TRBJ2-3, is DGGITQSPKYLFRKEGQNVTLSCEQNLNHDAMYWYRQDPGQGLRLIYYSQIVNDFQKGDIAEGYSVSREKKESFPLTVTSAQKNPTAFYLCASSTTSTQYFGPGTRLTVL.

V is TRBV19 and J is TRBJ1-5, with D tentatively TRBD1 (6 bases). The germline gives CDR1 LNHDA, CDR2 SQIVND (reference sequence). The CDR3 has 12 amino acids. V was cut by 9 bases and J by 5 bases, with 11 bases left in between. CDR3 amino acids: CASQGRDQPQHF. The CDR3 DNA follows: TGTGCCAGCCAGGGGCGGGATCAGCCCCAGCATTTT.

The J gene is TRBJ1-3, the V gene TRBV5-4; D uncertain. CDR3 length: 13 amino acids. The V gene's germline CDR1 is SGHNT and CDR2 YYREEE (reference sequence). Between the trimmed V and J ends, which lost 0 bases and 4 bases, there was a span of 5 bases. The CDR3 bases are TGTGCCAGCAGCTTGGCAATCGGAAACACCATATATTTT. Translated: CASSLAIGNTIYF.

This clone was detected only a few times. The V and J genes are TRBV4-1 and TRBJ1-3; no clear D gene. V was trimmed by 0 bases and J by 0 bases, leaving 9 bases between them. The CDR3 is made up of 16 amino acids. Germline-derived CDR1 and CDR2 are MGHRA and YSYEKL. Written as DNA, the CDR3 is TGCGCCAGCAGCCAAGATCGGGTAAACTCTGGAAACACCATATATTTT. Translated: CASSQDRVNSGNTIYF.

The rearrangement uses TRBV11-2 and TRBJ2-7; no clear D. V was cut by 5 bases and J by 2 bases, with 13 bases left in between. The CDR3 runs 14 residues. Germline lookup yields CDR1 SGHAT and CDR2 FQNNGV. The CDR3 protein is CASSPSPGPYEQYF. DNA of the CDR3: TGTGCCAGCAGCCCGAGCCCAGGTCCCTACGAGCAGTACTTC.

This chain joins TRBV29-1 and TRBJ2-7, with 8 nucleotides matching TRBD2. CDR3 length equals 15 residues. Per germline, CDR1 SQVTM and CDR2 ANQGSEA. J was trimmed by 0 bases and V by 5 bases; bases with no gene match: 9. CDR3 sequence (DNA): TGCAGCGTTTCCCGGCTGGCGGGAGGCTCCTACGAGCAGTACTTC. It yields the protein CSVSRLAGGSYEQYF.

The rearrangement joins TRBV7-2 to TRBJ2-2; 7 bases are shared with TRBD2. The CDR3 sequence is 15 residues long. V shed 1 base and J 7 bases; nucleotides not matched to a gene: 6. CDR1 is SGHTA and CDR2 is FQGNSA in the germline V gene. As DNA, the CDR3 is TGTGCCAGCAGCTTAGGGAGCGGGGAGTTCGGGGAGCTGTTTTTT. This sequence encodes CASSLGSGEFGELFF. The full variable domain, with the rest looked up from reference TRBV7-2 and TRBJ2-2, is GAGVSQSPSNKVTEKGKDVELRCDPISGHTALYWYRQSLGQGLEFLIYFQGNSAPDKSGLPSDRFSAERTGGSVSTLTIQRTQQEDSAVYLCASSLGSGEFGELFFGEGSRLTVL.